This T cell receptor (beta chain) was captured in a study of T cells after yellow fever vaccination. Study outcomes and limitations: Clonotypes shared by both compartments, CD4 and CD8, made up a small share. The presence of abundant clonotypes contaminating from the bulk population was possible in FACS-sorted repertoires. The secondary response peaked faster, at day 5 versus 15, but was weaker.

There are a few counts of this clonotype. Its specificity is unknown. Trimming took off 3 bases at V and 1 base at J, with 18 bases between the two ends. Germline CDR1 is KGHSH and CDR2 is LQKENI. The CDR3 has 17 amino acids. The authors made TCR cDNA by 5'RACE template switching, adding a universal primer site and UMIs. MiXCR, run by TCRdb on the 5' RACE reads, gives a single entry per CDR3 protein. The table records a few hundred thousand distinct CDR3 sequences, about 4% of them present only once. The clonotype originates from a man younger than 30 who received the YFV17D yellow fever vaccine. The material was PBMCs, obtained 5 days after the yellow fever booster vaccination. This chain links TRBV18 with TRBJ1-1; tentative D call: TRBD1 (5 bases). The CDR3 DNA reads TGTGCCAGCTCACCTTCCGGGACGGGACCCGCGAACACTGAAGCTTTCTTT. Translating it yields CASSPSGTGPANTEAFF.